This T cell receptor beta chain appears in the sequencing data of a study of cytomegalovirus exposure and HLA in healthy donors. The study, taken as a whole, reports: One variant, a missense change in DCLRE1C, was linked in a later analysis to TCR beta V- and J-gene trimming.

The primer mix had 60 Vbeta and 13 Jbeta primers. Assay used: immunoSEQ multiplex PCR; TCRdb lists only in-frame clones, some missing. The data hold around 170,000 clones, with around three quarters observed a single time. This CDR3 region has 13 residues. V shed 3 bases and J 9 bases; nucleotides not matched to a gene: 8. Per germline, CDR1 GTSNPN and CDR2 SVGIG (reference sequence). Turning to this clone: Its antigen is not identified.

This chain links TRBV30 with TRBJ2-1; TRBD2 aligns across 7 bases. This receptor was identified in a man in his forties in good health and CMV-seronegative. The specimen was PBMCs. The CDR3 loop reads CAWSSGIGTEQFF. In DNA form, the CDR3 reads TGTGCCTGGAGCAGCGGGATCGGAACTGAGCAGTTCTTC.